This TCR beta chain was sequenced during a study of OX40 agonist ivuxolimab in advanced cancers. Per the germline V gene, CDR1 is MNHEY and CDR2 is SVGAGI. V lost 0 bases and J 7 bases, leaving 13 bases between the germline ends. This CDR3 is 15 amino acids long. This clone was counted a few times. The data were produced by immunoSEQ multiplex PCR, yet TCRdb's version contains in-frame clones alone and is incomplete. The table includes about 110,000 clones, about 91% detected once. The clonotype comes from an adult with an advanced solid tumor such as melanoma, head and neck, liver or kidney cancer. The chain joins TRBV6-5 to TRBJ1-5; the D is unclear. Sequenced material: CD4+ or CD8+ T cells sorted from blood, taken in a trial of the OX40 agonist ivuxolimab. The CDR3 nucleotides are TGTGCCAGCAGTTACTCGTGGGTTTTAAACCAGCCCCAGCATTTT. Its translation is CASSYSWVLNQPQHF.